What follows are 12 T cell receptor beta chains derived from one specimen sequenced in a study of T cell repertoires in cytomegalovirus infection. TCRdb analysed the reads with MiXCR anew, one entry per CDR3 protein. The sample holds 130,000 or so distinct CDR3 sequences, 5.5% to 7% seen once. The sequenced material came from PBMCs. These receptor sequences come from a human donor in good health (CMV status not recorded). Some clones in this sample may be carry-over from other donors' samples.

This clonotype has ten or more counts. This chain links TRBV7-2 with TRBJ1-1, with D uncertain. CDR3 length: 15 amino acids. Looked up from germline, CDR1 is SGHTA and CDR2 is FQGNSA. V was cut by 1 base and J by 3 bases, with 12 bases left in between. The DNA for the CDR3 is TGTGCCAGCAGCTTAGACCCGGCGGAGGACACTGAAGCTTTCTTT. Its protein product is CASSLDPAEDTEAFF.

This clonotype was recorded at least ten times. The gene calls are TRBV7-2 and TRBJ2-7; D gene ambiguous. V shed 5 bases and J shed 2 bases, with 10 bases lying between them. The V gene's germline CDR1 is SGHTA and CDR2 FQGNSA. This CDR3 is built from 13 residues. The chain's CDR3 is CASSPPDPYEQYF. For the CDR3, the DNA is TGTGCCAGCAGCCCTCCCGACCCCTACGAGCAGTACTTC. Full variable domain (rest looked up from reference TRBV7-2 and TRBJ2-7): GAGVSQSPSNKVTEKGKDVELRCDPISGHTALYWYRQSLGQGLEFLIYFQGNSAPDKSGLPSDRFSAERTGGSVSTLTIQRTQQEDSAVYLCASSPPDPYEQYFGPGTRLTVT.

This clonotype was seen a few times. CDR3 in DNA: TGTGCCAGCAGCTTCGACCGACACACAGATACGCAGTATTTT. Protein: CASSFDRHTDTQYF. The gene calls are TRBV7-8 and TRBJ2-3, with D uncertain. CDR1 and CDR2 (germline): SGHVS, FQNEAQ. There are 14 residues in the CDR3. The germline V and J ends were trimmed by 3 bases and 2 bases, with 9 bases remaining between them.

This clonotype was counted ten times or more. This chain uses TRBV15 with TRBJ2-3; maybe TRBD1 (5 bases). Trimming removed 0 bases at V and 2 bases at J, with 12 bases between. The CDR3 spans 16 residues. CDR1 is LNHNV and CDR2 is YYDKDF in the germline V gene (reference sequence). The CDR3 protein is CATSRDLWGSTDTQYF. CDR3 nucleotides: TGTGCCACCAGCAGAGATCTATGGGGCTCCACAGATACGCAGTATTTT. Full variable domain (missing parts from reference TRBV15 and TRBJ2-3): DAMVIQNPRYQVTQFGKPVTLSCSQTLNHNVMYWYQQKSSQAPKLLFHYYDKDFNNEADTPDNFQSRRPNTSFCFLDIRSPGLGDTAMYLCATSRDLWGSTDTQYFGPGTRLTVL.

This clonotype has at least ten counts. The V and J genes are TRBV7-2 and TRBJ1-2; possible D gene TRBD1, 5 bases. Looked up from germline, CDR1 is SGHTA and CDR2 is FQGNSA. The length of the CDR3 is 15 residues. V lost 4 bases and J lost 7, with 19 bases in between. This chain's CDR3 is CASSYPRGGTSGYTF. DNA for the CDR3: TGTGCCAGCAGCTACCCCCGGGGGGGAACTTCTGGCTACACCTTC.

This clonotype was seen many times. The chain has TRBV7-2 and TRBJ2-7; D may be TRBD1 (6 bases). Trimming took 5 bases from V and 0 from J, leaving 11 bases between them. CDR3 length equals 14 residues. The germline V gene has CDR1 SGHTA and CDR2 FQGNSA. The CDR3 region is CASSPGQSSYEQYF. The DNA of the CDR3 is TGTGCCAGCAGCCCCGGACAGAGCTCCTACGAGCAGTACTTC.

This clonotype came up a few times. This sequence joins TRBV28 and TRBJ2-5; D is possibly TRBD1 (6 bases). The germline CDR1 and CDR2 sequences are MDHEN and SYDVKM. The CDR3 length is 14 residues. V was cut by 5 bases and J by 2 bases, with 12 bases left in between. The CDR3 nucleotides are TGTGCCAGCAGTCAGAACAGGGCGCAAGAGACCCAGTACTTC. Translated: CASSQNRAQETQYF.

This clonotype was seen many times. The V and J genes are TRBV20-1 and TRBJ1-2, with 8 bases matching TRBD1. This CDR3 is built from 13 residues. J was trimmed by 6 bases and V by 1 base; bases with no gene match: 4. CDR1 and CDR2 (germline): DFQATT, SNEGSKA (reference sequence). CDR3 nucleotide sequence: TGCAGTGCTAGAGGACAGGGGACCCATGGCTACACCTTC. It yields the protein CSARGQGTHGYTF.

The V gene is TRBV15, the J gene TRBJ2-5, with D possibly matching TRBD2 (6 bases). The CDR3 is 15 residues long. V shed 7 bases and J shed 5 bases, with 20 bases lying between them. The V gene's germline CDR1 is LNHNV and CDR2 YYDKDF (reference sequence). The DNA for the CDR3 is TGTGCCACCAACATAGCGGCGAATACCCGGGAGACCCAGTACTTC. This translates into CATNIAANTRETQYF.

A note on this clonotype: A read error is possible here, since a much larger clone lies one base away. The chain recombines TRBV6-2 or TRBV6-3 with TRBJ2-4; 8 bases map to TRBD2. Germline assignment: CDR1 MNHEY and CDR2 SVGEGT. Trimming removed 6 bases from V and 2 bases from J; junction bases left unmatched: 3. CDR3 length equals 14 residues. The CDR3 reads CASSFSGTKNIQYF. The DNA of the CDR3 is TGTGCCAGCAGCTTTAGCGGGACCAAAAACATTCAGTACTTC.

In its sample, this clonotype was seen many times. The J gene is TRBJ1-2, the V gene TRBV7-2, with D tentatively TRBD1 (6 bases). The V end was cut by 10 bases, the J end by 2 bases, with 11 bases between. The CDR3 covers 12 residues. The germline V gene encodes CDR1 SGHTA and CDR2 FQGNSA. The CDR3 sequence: CATAGANYGYTF. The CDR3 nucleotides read TGTGCCACCGCGGGGGCGAACTATGGCTACACCTTC.

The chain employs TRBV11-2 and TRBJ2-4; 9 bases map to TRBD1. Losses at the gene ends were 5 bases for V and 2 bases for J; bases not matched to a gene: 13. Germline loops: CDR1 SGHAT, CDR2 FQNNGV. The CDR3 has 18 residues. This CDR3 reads CASSPSPGQGFSKNIQYF. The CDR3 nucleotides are TGTGCCAGCAGCCCTTCCCCGGGACAGGGTTTTTCCAAAAACATTCAGTACTTC. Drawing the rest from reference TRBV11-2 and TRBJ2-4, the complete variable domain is EAGVAQSPRYKIIEKRQSVAFWCNPISGHATLYWYQQILGQGPKLLIQFQNNGVVDDSQLPKDRFSAERLKGVDSTLKIQPAKLEDSAVYLCASSPSPGQGFSKNIQYFGAGTRLSVL.